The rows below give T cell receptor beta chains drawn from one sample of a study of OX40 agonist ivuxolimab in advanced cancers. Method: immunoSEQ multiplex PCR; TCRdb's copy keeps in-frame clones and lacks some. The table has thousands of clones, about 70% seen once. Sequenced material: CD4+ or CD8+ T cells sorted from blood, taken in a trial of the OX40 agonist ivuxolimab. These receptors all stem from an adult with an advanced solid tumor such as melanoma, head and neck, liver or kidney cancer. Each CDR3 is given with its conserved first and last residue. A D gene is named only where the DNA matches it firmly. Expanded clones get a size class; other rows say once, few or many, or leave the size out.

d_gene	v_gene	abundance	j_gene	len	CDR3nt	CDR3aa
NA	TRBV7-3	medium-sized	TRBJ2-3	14	TGTGCCAGCAGCTCCGGACTATTCACAGATACGCAGTATTTT	CASSSGLFTDTQYF
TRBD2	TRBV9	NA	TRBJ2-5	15	TGTGCCAGCAGCGTAGCGGGAGGGCCCGGGGAGACCCAGTACTTC	CASSVAGGPGETQYF
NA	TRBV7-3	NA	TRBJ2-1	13	TGTGCCAGCAGCACTAGTACGGAGAATGAGCAGTTCTTC	CASSTSTENEQFF
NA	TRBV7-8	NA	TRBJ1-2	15	TGTGCCAGCAGCTTAGCGGGTTCAGCTAACTATGGCTACACCTTC	CASSLAGSANYGYTF
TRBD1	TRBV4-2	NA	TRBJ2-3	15	TGTGCCAGCAGTCCCGGACAGGGGGCTGTAGATACGCAGTATTTT	CASSPGQGAVDTQYF
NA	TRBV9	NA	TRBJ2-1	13	TGTGCCAGCAGCGTAGCTGAGACAGGTTACAAGTTCTTC	CASSVAETGYKFF
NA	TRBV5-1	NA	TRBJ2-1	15	TGCGCCAGCAGCTTAACAGGGAGCTCCTACAATGAGCAGTTCTTC	CASSLTGSSYNEQFF
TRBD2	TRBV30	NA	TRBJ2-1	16	TGTGCCTGGACCCCAGTGGGGGAGGGCCTTTACAATGCCCAGTTCTTC	CAWTPVGEGLYNAQFF
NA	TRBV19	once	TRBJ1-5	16	TGTGCCAGTAGGCCTAAACAGGGATTCGGCAATCAGCCCCAGCATTTT	CASRPKQGFGNQPQHF
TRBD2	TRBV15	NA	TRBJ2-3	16	TGTGCCACCAGCAGAGGGACTAGCGGGAGGTTAGATACGCAGTATTTT	CATSRGTSGRLDTQYF
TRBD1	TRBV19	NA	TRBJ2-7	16	TGTGCCAGTAGTATATTCGGGACAGGAGACTCCTACGAGCAGTACTTC	CASSIFGTGDSYEQYF
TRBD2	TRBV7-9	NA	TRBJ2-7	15	TGTGCCAGCAGCCCTGGGGTAGGGGAGGGGTACGAGCAGTACTTC	CASSPGVGEGYEQYF
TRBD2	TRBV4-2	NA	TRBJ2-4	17	TGTGCCAGCAGCCAAGATTGGGGACTAGCGCCCAAAAACATTCAGTACTTC	CASSQDWGLAPKNIQYF
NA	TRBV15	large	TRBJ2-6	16	TGTGCCACCAGCAGAGATAGAGTTTCTGGGGCCAACGTCCTGACTTTC	CATSRDRVSGANVLTF
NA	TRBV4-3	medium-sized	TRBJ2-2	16	TGCGCCAGCAGCCAAGATTTGGGGGCTAGCGCCGGGGAGCTGTTTTTT	CASSQDLGASAGELFF
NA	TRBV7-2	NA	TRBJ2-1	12	TGTGCCAGCTTAGAAGGGTACAATGAGCAGTTCTTC	CASLEGYNEQFF
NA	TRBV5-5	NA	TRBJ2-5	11	TGTGCCAGCAGCTTTCAAGAGACCCAGTACTTC	CASSFQETQYF
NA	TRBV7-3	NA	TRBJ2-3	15	TGTGCCAGCAGCTTGACTCCGGGACCAACAGATACGCAGTATTTT	CASSLTPGPTDTQYF
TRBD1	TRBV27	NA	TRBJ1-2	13	TGTGCCAGCTCCCTTGGACAGGAATATGGCTACACCTTC	CASSLGQEYGYTF
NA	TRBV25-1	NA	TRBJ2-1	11	TGTGCCAGCAGTGCAGGGGATGAGCAGTTCTTC	CASSAGDEQFF
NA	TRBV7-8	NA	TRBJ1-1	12	TGTGCCAGCAGCCTCGGGGTCAGCGAAGCTTTCTTT	CASSLGVSEAFF
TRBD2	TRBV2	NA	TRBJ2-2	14	TGTGCCAGCAATGAGCGGGATGGCACCGGGGAGCTGTTTTTT	CASNERDGTGELFF
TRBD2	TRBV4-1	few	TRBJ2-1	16	TGCGCCAGCAGCCACAGGGGGACTAGCGAGTACAATGAGCAGTTCTTC	CASSHRGTSEYNEQFF
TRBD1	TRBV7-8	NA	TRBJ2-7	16	TGTGCCAGCAGCTTATCCACGGGACAGGTATTCTACGAGCAGTACTTC	CASSLSTGQVFYEQYF
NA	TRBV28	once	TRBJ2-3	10	TGTGCCAGCCCTACGGCTACGCAGTATTTT	CASPTATQYF
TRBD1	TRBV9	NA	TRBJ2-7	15	TGTGCCAGCAGCGCCGGGACAGGGCCTTCCTACGAGCAGTACTTC	CASSAGTGPSYEQYF
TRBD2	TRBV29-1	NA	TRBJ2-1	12	TGCAGCGGGGAGGGACCCTCCAATGAGCAGTTCTTC	CSGEGPSNEQFF
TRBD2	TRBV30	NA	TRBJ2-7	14	TGTGCCTGGAGTCGGGGAGCGGGAGGGTACGAGCAGTACTTC	CAWSRGAGGYEQYF
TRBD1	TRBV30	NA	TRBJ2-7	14	TGTGCCCAGGGGGTGGGCCGAAGCTCCTACGAGCAGTACTTC	CAQGVGRSSYEQYF
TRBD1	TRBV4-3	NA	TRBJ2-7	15	TGCGCCAGCAGCCAAGATGGACAGGGTCGCGACGAGCAGTACTTC	CASSQDGQGRDEQYF
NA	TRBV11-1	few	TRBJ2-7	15	TGTGCCAGCAGCTCCACGTCGGACAGCTCCTACGAGCAGTACTTC	CASSSTSDSSYEQYF
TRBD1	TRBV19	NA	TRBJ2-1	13	TGTGCCAGTAGTCGGGACAGTTACAATGAGCAGTTCTTC	CASSRDSYNEQFF
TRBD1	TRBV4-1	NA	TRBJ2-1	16	TGCGCCAGCAGCCAAGATCCAGGGGGCGCGATCAATGAGCAGTTCTTC	CASSQDPGGAINEQFF
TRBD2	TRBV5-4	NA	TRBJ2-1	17	TGTGCCAGCAGCCCGACTAGCGGGAGCGGGGGTTCGAATGAGCAGTTCTTC	CASSPTSGSGGSNEQFF
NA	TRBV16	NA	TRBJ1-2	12	TGTGCCAGCAGCCACTCGGCGGATGGCTACACCTTC	CASSHSADGYTF
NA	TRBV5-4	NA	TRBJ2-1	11	TGTGCCAGCAGCTTTTCAGTTGAGCAGTTCTTC	CASSFSVEQFF
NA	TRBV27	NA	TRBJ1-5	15	TGTGCCAGCAGTTTCGGCCAGGGTAGCGGTCAGCCCCAGCATTTT	CASSFGQGSGQPQHF
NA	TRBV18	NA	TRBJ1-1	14	TGTGCCAGCTCACCCTATCCGGATAGCACTGAAGCTTTCTTT	CASSPYPDSTEAFF
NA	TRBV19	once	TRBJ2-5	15	TGTGCCAGTAACCCCGGGACAAAGTACCAAGAGACCCAGTACTTC	CASNPGTKYQETQYF
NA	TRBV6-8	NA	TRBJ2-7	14	TGTGCCAGCAGCCCCTACCTCGAGGGCGACGAGCAGTACTTC	CASSPYLEGDEQYF
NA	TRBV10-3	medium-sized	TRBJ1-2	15	TGTGCCATCAGTGATTCAGGGAGCCCCGTGGATGGCTACACCTTC	CAISDSGSPVDGYTF
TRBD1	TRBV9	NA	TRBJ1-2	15	TGTGCCAGCAGCGAGGGGACAGGGGCCGGCTATGGCTACACCTTC	CASSEGTGAGYGYTF
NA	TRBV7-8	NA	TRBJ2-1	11	TGTGCCAGCTCCCAAGGCAATGAGCAGTTCTTC	CASSQGNEQFF
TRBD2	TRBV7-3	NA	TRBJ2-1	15	TGTGCCAGCAGCTTTGGACTAGCGGGGTACAATGAGCAGTTCTTC	CASSFGLAGYNEQFF
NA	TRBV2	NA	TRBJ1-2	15	TGTGCCAGCAGTGAATACGCCAATGCCCCGGATGGCTACACCTTC	CASSEYANAPDGYTF
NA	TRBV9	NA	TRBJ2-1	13	TGTGCCAGCAGTTTGTTGGGGTACAATGAGCAGTTCTTC	CASSLLGYNEQFF
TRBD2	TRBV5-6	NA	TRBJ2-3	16	TGTGCCAGCAGCTTGGTTAGCGGGGGGGTCACAGATACGCAGTATTTT	CASSLVSGGVTDTQYF
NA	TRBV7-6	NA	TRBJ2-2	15	TGTGCCAGCAGCCAATTGGACCATAACACCGGGGAGCTGTTTTTT	CASSQLDHNTGELFF
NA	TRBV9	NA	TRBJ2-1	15	TGTGCCAGCAGCGTAGGAGCGGGTGACTACAATGAGCAGTTCTTC	CASSVGAGDYNEQFF